Each of the 27 T cell receptor beta chains below was sequenced from the same sample in a study of beta chain features in type 1 diabetes. TCRB transcripts that were expressed got sequenced, as all of the isolated RNA had been reverse transcribed. TCRdb keeps only in-frame clones here, not all; method: immunoSEQ multiplex PCR. The profile shows 850,000 to 900,000 clones, about 17% of them singletons. Specimen: naive CD4+ T cells from blood. The receptor set was obtained from a young woman in good health.

The rearrangement uses TRBV7-2 and TRBJ1-5; a possible D gene is TRBD1 (6 bases). The V and J ends lost 0 bases and 7 bases respectively, with 13 bases between them. CDR3 length equals 15 residues. The germline V gene has CDR1 SGHTA and CDR2 FQGNSA. CDR3 sequence reads: CASSLARGSWQPQHF. The CDR3 coding sequence is TGTGCCAGCAGCTTAGCCAGGGGATCCTGGCAGCCCCAGCATTTT.

The CDR3 spells CASSLKGQGKLNEQFF. The CDR3 DNA follows: TGTGCCAGCAGCTTGAAGGGCCAGGGTAAATTGAATGAGCAGTTCTTC. The chain recombines TRBV5-4 with TRBJ2-1, with a tentative D call TRBD1 (5 bases). Germline CDR1 and CDR2: SGHNT and YYREEE (reference sequence). The ends were cut back, 1 base at V and 7 bases at J, with 18 bases in the middle. This CDR3 has 16 amino acids.

The rearrangement joins TRBV7-8 to TRBJ1-4; no definite D call. This CDR3 has 16 residues. V was pared by 4 bases and J by 7 bases, with 19 bases between. Germline V gives CDR1 SGHVS, CDR2 FQNEAQ. The CDR3 nucleotides read TGTGCCAGCAGCTCCGTCCCTGGGGAGATGGCTGAAAAACTGTTTTTT. This encodes CASSSVPGEMAEKLFF.

This clone was detected only a few times. The chain joins TRBV15 to TRBJ1-5; D gene ambiguous. This CDR3 spans 14 amino acids. Trimming stripped 5 bases from V and 0 bases from J, with 8 bases between. CDR1 LNHNV and CDR2 YYDKDF come from the germline V gene (reference sequence). CDR3 sequence (DNA): TGTGCCACCAGCGGACCCAATAGCAATCAGCCCCAGCATTTT. Translation gives CATSGPNSNQPQHF.

The chain is built from TRBV11-3 and TRBJ1-2; the D is unclear. The CDR3 totals 13 residues. The germline V gene has CDR1 SGHNT and CDR2 YENEEA. Trimming cost V 3 bases and J 3 bases, with 8 bases left between them. Written as DNA, the CDR3 is TGTGCCAGCAGCTTGGACGGCCACTATGGCTACACCTTC. This gives the protein CASSLDGHYGYTF. Together with reference TRBV11-3 and TRBJ1-2, the CDR3 gives the full variable domain: EAGVVQSPRYKIIEKKQPVAFWCNPISGHNTLYWYLQNLGQGPELLIRYENEEAVDDSQLPKDRFSAERLKGVDSTLKIQPAELGDSAVYLCASSLDGHYGYTFGSGTRLTVV.

The chain combines TRBV4-3 with TRBJ1-2; D not resolved. V lost 2 bases and J 0 bases, leaving 7 bases between the germline ends. Looked up from germline, CDR1 is LGHNA and CDR2 is YSLEER. The CDR3 totals 14 residues. CDR3 DNA: TGCGCCAGCAGCCAATACTTTACTAACTATGGCTACACCTTC. It is translated as CASSQYFTNYGYTF.

J is TRBJ2-7 and V is TRBV5-1; 14 nucleotides line up with TRBD2. The CDR3 is 18 amino acids. After removal of 4 bases from V and 3 bases from J, the junction contained 12 bases not matched to a gene. The germline V gene has CDR1 SGHRS and CDR2 YFSETQ. Written as DNA, the CDR3 is TGCGCCAGCAGCGGGGGACTAGCGGGAGTCACGCGACACTACGAGCAGTACTTC. Protein sequence: CASSGGLAGVTRHYEQYF. The full variable domain, with the rest looked up from reference TRBV5-1 and TRBJ2-7, is KAGVTQTPRYLIKTRGQQVTLSCSPISGHRSVSWYQQTPGQGLQFLFEYFSETQRNKGNFPGRFSGRQFSNSRSEMNVSTLELGDSALYLCASSGGLAGVTRHYEQYFGPGTRLTVT.

The J gene is TRBJ2-5, the V gene TRBV5-1; perhaps TRBD1 as D (5 bases). Germline V gene sequence: CDR1 SGHRS, CDR2 YFSETQ. V gave up 1 base and J gave up 5 bases, with 9 bases separating them. The CDR3 covers 13 residues. CDR3 DNA sequence: TGCGCCAGCAGCTTGCAGGGCTCGGAGACCCAGTACTTC. This sequence encodes CASSLQGSETQYF.

The V gene is TRBV7-2, the J gene TRBJ2-5, with D perhaps given as TRBD1 or TRBD2 (5 bases each). This CDR3 comprises 14 residues. Germline CDR1 and CDR2: SGHTA and FQGNSA. V lost 5 bases and J 5 bases, leaving 15 bases between the germline ends. The CDR3 is CASSPGAGGETQYF. Here the CDR3 DNA reads TGTGCCAGCAGCCCCGGGGCGGGCGGGGAGACCCAGTACTTC.

This clone was detected only a few times. This rearrangement joins TRBV4-1 to TRBJ1-1, with D possibly TRBD1 on 6 matching bases. The CDR3 has 12 residues. Trimming took 5 bases from V and 10 from J, leaving 14 bases between them. Germline CDR1 MGHRA, CDR2 YSYEKL. CDR3 region: CASSSAAGAAFF. DNA for the CDR3: TGCGCCAGCAGCAGTGCGGCGGGGGCAGCTTTCTTT.

The V and J genes are TRBV25-1 and TRBJ2-7; D gene uncertain. The V gene lost 5 bases and the J gene lost 7 bases, with 6 bases spanning the gap. The CDR3 runs 10 residues. The germline V gene encodes CDR1 MGHDK and CDR2 SYGVNS. CDR3 nucleotides: TGTGCCAGCAGTTCACGGGAGCAGTACTTC. This encodes CASSSREQYF.

V and J are TRBV6-6 and TRBJ2-7; TRBD2 aligns across 7 bases. From germline, CDR1 is MNHNY and CDR2 SVGAGI (reference sequence). The V and J ends lost 6 bases and 0 bases, in that order; junction bases with no gene match: 5. The length of the CDR3 is 14 residues. The CDR3 nucleotides read TGTGCCAGCAGCGGGACTACCCACTCCTACGAGCAGTACTTC. Translated, it gives CASSGTTHSYEQYF.

This clone was observed a few times. The chain couples TRBV7-9 to TRBJ2-1, with 12 bases lining up with TRBD2. CDR3 length equals 15 residues. Trimming cost V 2 bases and J 9 bases; bases outside gene matches: 5. CDR1 SEHNR and CDR2 FQNEAQ come from the germline V gene (reference sequence). The CDR3 is CASSLRLAGVFEQFF. In nucleotides, the CDR3 is TGTGCCAGCAGCTTAAGACTAGCGGGAGTTTTTGAGCAGTTCTTC.

This clone was seen a few times. This chain links TRBV18 with TRBJ1-1; possibly TRBD1 for D (6 bases). Germline CDR1 is KGHSH and CDR2 is LQKENI. The V gene lost 3 bases and the J gene lost 0 bases, with 14 bases spanning the gap. There are 16 residues in the CDR3. Here the CDR3 reads CASSPLRQGMNTEAFF. The CDR3 region has the DNA TGTGCCAGCTCACCTTTACGCCAGGGGATGAACACTGAAGCTTTCTTT.

The chain links TRBV10-3 to TRBJ1-3; D is unclear. The CDR3 is made up of 12 amino acids. The V end lost 7 bases, the J end lost 0 bases, and 4 bases lay between the germline ends. Germline V gives CDR1 ENHRY, CDR2 SYGVKD. In DNA, the CDR3 is TGTGCCATCACGGGCTCTGGAAACACCATATATTTT. It codes for CAITGSGNTIYF.

This clone was observed a few times. This same CDR3 is encoded by further DNA sequences in the sample. CDR3 sequence: CSASRNQPQHF. In DNA, the CDR3 is TGCAGTGCTAGCCGCAATCAGCCCCAGCATTTT. The chain recombines TRBV20-1 with TRBJ1-5; the D is unclear. Trimming removed 3 bases from V and 2 bases from J, with 2 bases in between. The CDR3 totals 11 residues. Germline V gene sequence: CDR1 DFQATT, CDR2 SNEGSKA (reference sequence).

This clone was counted between two and nine times. The rearrangement uses TRBV19 and TRBJ1-1; tentatively, D is TRBD1 (6 bases). Per the germline V gene, CDR1 is LNHDA and CDR2 is SQIVND (reference sequence). CDR3 size: 13 residues. The V end was cut by 6 bases, the J end by 1 base, with 9 bases between. CDR3 in amino acids: CASRRQENTEAFF. Written as DNA, the CDR3 is TGTGCCAGTAGGAGACAGGAGAACACTGAAGCTTTCTTT. Together with reference TRBV19 and TRBJ1-1, the CDR3 gives the full variable domain: DGGITQSPKYLFRKEGQNVTLSCEQNLNHDAMYWYRQDPGQGLRLIYYSQIVNDFQKGDIAEGYSVSREKKESFPLTVTSAQKNPTAFYLCASRRQENTEAFFGQGTRLTVV.

This rearrangement joins TRBV7-9 to TRBJ1-1; D unresolved. Germline V lookup: CDR1 SEHNR, CDR2 FQNEAQ (reference sequence). Trimming left V 6 bases short and J 1 base short, with 12 bases between. CDR3 length: 14 amino acids. This CDR3 reads CASRLSGANTEAFF. The CDR3 DNA reads as TGTGCCAGCAGACTCTCGGGCGCGAACACTGAAGCTTTCTTT.

The J gene is TRBJ2-1, the V gene TRBV5-1; unclear D gene. CDR3 length: 13 residues. CDR1 is SGHRS and CDR2 is YFSETQ in the germline V gene. V was shortened by 2 bases and J by 9 bases, with 12 bases between the two germline ends. The CDR3, as DNA: TGCGCCAGCAGCTTCCTAGTGACGGGTGAGCAGTTCTTC. Translated, it gives CASSFLVTGEQFF.

This clone was picked up a small number of times. The chain couples TRBV28 to TRBJ2-4, with D maybe TRBD2 (6 bases). This CDR3 contains 15 residues. Trimming took off 7 bases at V and 1 base at J, with 14 bases between the two ends. Germline-derived CDR1 and CDR2 are MDHEN and SYDVKM. In DNA, the CDR3 is TGTGCCAGCACGCGGCGGGGAGGTGCCAAAAACATTCAGTACTTC. This encodes CASTRRGGAKNIQYF.

V gene TRBV27 combines with J gene TRBJ2-7; 8 nucleotides agree with TRBD2. Unmatched junction bases numbered 7, after V lost 5 bases and J lost 1 base. Germline-derived CDR1 and CDR2 are MNHEY and SMNVEV (reference sequence). The CDR3 sequence is 15 residues long. The CDR3 spells CASSAISGGSYEQYF. The CDR3 DNA reads TGTGCCAGCAGTGCGATCAGCGGGGGATCCTACGAGCAGTACTTC.

A few counts support this clone. J is TRBJ2-5 and V is TRBV7-8, with D possibly TRBD2 on 6 matching bases. CDR1 is SGHVS and CDR2 is FQNEAQ in the germline V gene. The CDR3 is 16 residues long. Between the trimmed V and J ends, which lost 0 bases and 3 bases, there was a span of 14 bases. The CDR3 protein is CASSLAAGRHKETQYF. The CDR3 DNA follows: TGTGCCAGCAGCTTAGCGGCGGGACGCCATAAAGAGACCCAGTACTTC.

The rearrangement links TRBV7-9 to TRBJ1-4; possibly TRBD1 for D (5 bases). The CDR3 has 16 amino acids. Germline V gives CDR1 SEHNR, CDR2 FQNEAQ (reference sequence). V lost 5 bases, J lost 7 bases, and 20 bases lay in between. CDR3 in DNA: TGTGCCAGCAGCCCCCCAGGCTATCAGGGTACTGAAAAACTGTTTTTT. Its translation is CASSPPGYQGTEKLFF.

The chain carries TRBV4-2 and TRBJ2-1; TRBD2 agrees at 8 bases. Germline V gene lookup returns CDR1 LGHNA and CDR2 YNFKEQ. The CDR3 has 17 amino acids. Trimming cost V 4 bases and J 0 bases; bases outside gene matches: 8. CDR3 bases: TGTGCCAGCAGCCTTCGACTAGCGCAAAGCTCCTACAATGAGCAGTTCTTC. Amino acids: CASSLRLAQSSYNEQFF.

This clone was detected once. This chain links TRBV6-5 with TRBJ2-5, with a weak D call TRBD2 (5 bases). Per germline, CDR1 MNHEY and CDR2 SVGAGI. V was pared by 2 bases and J by 5 bases, with 15 bases between. The CDR3 spans 15 residues. CDR3 sequence (DNA): TGTGCCAGCAGTTACCGAGCGGCCAGTCGGGAGACCCAGTACTTC. Translated, it gives CASSYRAASRETQYF.

This clone appeared a few times. The V call is TRBV19, the J call TRBJ2-1, with 7 nucleotides matching TRBD2. CDR1 and CDR2 from the germline V gene are LNHDA and SQIVND (reference sequence). Germline trimming cut 7 bases from V and 6 bases from J; bases unmatched to any gene: 9. This CDR3 region has 14 residues. This CDR3 reads CASIPVGGSNEQFF. In DNA, the CDR3 is TGTGCCAGTATCCCTGTGGGCGGGAGCAATGAGCAGTTCTTC. The variable domain in full, completed from reference TRBV19 and TRBJ2-1, reads DGGITQSPKYLFRKEGQNVTLSCEQNLNHDAMYWYRQDPGQGLRLIYYSQIVNDFQKGDIAEGYSVSREKKESFPLTVTSAQKNPTAFYLCASIPVGGSNEQFFGPGTRLTVL.

Comments on this clone: In the same sample, other DNA sequences code for this CDR3. This chain links TRBV18 with TRBJ1-5; D unclear. CDR3 length: 13 amino acids. V was trimmed by 3 bases and J by 4 bases, leaving 7 bases between them. CDR1 KGHSH and CDR2 LQKENI come from the germline V gene. CDR3 bases: TGTGCCAGCTCACCGGGGAGTAATCAGCCCCAGCATTTT. Translation: CASSPGSNQPQHF.